This record looks at one T cell receptor (beta chain) sequence and its context. Antigen specificity is unknown. This record belongs to a study of T-cell reconstitution after alpha-beta-depleted transplantation in children. Points from the study as a whole: Reportedly, only several hundred clones from non-depleted graft cells drove alpha-beta T-cell counts at about two months. T-cell counts and diversity at one year following transplant were attributed mainly to newly produced T cells. The high TCRbeta diversity at day 60 in some patients came from surviving recipient T cells and thymic progenitors.

J was trimmed by 7 bases and V by 1 base; bases with no gene match: 11. Germline CDR1 is SGHDN and CDR2 is FVKESK. This CDR3 is 18 amino acids long. During its preparation, the TCRbeta library received unique molecular identifiers. Via MiXCR, TCRdb re-called the PCR reads, giving one row per CDR3 protein. This table has approximately 230,000 distinct CDR3 sequences, 20% to 30% appearing once. This receptor was obtained from a female patient between 2 and 10 years old who had a stem cell transplant for congenital amegakaryocytic thrombocytopenia, so the T cells may come from the graft donor. The specimen was PBMCs, mostly from graft donor cells, collected 360 days after TCRalphabeta/CD19-depleted stem cell transplant. The chain has TRBV14 and TRBJ2-1; TRBD1 agrees at 12 bases. The CDR3 region has the DNA TGTGCCAGCAGCCAAGTATTGCCGGGACAGGGGGCACGGAATGAGCAGTTCTTC. It translates to CASSQVLPGQGARNEQFF.